The T cell receptor beta chain under discussion was sequenced for a study of T-cell reconstitution after alpha-beta-depleted transplantation in children. Comments on this clonotype: Its antigen is currently unknown.

The V and J ends lost 0 bases and 6 bases respectively, with 8 bases between them. The CDR3 has 14 residues. Germline CDR1 SGHNT, CDR2 YENEEA. Study-level results: T-cell numbers and diversity one year post-transplant derived largely from freshly generated T cells.

Molecular barcoding with unique molecular identifiers was used for the TCRbeta library. From the PCR reads, TCRdb called clonotypes with MiXCR, one entry per CDR3 protein. This table holds roughly 120,000 distinct CDR3 sequences, roughly 23% found once. The receptor's source is a male patient between 2 and 15 years old who had a stem cell transplant for chronic granulomatous disease, so the T cells may come from the graft donor. The rearrangement joins TRBV11-3 to TRBJ2-2; no clear D gene. Sequences were derived from PBMCs, mostly from graft donor cells, sampled 180 days after TCRalphabeta/CD19-depleted stem cell transplant. CDR3 coding DNA: TGTGCCAGCAGCTTAGAGGGCAGTTCCGGGGAGCTGTTTTTT. As protein: CASSLEGSSGELFF.